Below are 30 T cell receptor beta chains sequenced from a single sample in a study of cytomegalovirus exposure and HLA in healthy donors. The PCR made use of 60 Vbeta and 13 Jbeta primers. The method was immunoSEQ multiplex PCR; TCRdb's version includes in-frame clones alone and lacks a portion of them. The sample has fewer than 200,000 clones; about four fifths are singletons. Sequencing used PBMCs. Receptors were obtained from a male donor in good health and CMV-seronegative.

The V and J genes are TRBV5-6 and TRBJ2-7; perhaps TRBD1 as D (5 bases). Germline assignment: CDR1 SGHDT and CDR2 YYEEEE. V gave up 4 bases and J gave up 6 bases, with 14 bases separating them. This CDR3 comprises 13 residues. CDR3 in amino acids: CASSGRVGREQYF. CDR3 DNA sequence: TGTGCCAGCAGCGGCAGGGTGGGGCGCGAGCAGTACTTC.

This sequence joins TRBV9 and TRBJ2-5; no clear D. Trimming took 0 bases from V and 5 from J, leaving 14 bases between them. The germline V gene has CDR1 SGDLS and CDR2 YYNGEE. The CDR3 contains 15 residues. The CDR3 DNA reads as TGTGCCAGCAGCGTAGACCAATCCTCCGGGGAGACCCAGTACTTC. As protein: CASSVDQSSGETQYF.

CDR3 nucleotide sequence: TGTGCCAGCAGCTTGGTCCCCGGCGCGGGCGATATGAACACTGAAGCTTTCTTT. As protein: CASSLVPGAGDMNTEAFF. The rearrangement joins TRBV5-4 to TRBJ1-1; the D is unclear. The CDR3 covers 18 residues. V shed 0 bases and J shed 0 bases, with 18 bases lying between them. From germline, CDR1 is SGHNT and CDR2 YYREEE (reference sequence).

V is TRBV19 and J is TRBJ1-1; D gene unclear. Germline V lookup: CDR1 LNHDA, CDR2 SQIVND (reference sequence). Trimming pared 10 bases from V and 4 bases from J, leaving 13 bases between. This CDR3 region has 12 residues. The CDR3 coding sequence is TGTGCCACCGTCCGCGATAGCACTGAAGCTTTCTTT. This codes for CATVRDSTEAFF.

Remarks on this clone: This sample also contains other DNA sequences that code for the same CDR3. As DNA, the CDR3 is TGTGCCAGCAGCTCTCTAGATACGCAGTATTTT. Protein sequence: CASSSLDTQYF. The chain has TRBV28 and TRBJ2-3; no clear D gene. The CDR3 contains 11 residues. The germline V gene encodes CDR1 MDHEN and CDR2 SYDVKM. Trimming cost V 6 bases and J 5 bases, with 6 bases left between them.

The gene calls are TRBV19 and TRBJ2-7, with D maybe TRBD2 (6 bases). Germline values: CDR1 LNHDA, CDR2 SQIVND (reference sequence). The V end lost 7 bases, the J end lost 4 bases, and 11 bases lay between the germline ends. The length of the CDR3 is 12 residues. CDR3 region: CASTGGLYEQYF. CDR3 sequence (DNA): TGTGCCAGTACAGGAGGGCTTTACGAGCAGTACTTC.

The J gene is TRBJ1-1, the V gene TRBV7-3; TRBD1 might be the D (5 bases). Germline loops: CDR1 SGHTA, CDR2 FQGTGA. This CDR3 is 13 amino acids long. V dropped 4 bases and J dropped 4 bases, with 10 bases sitting between them. The CDR3 is CASSYTGTTEAFF. In nucleotides, the CDR3 is TGTGCCAGCAGCTACACAGGCACCACTGAAGCTTTCTTT.

This clone was recorded once. The rearrangement uses TRBV19 and TRBJ1-5; no definite D call. The CDR3 contains 14 residues. CDR1 and CDR2 (germline): LNHDA, SQIVND (reference sequence). V lost 8 bases and J lost 5, with 16 bases in between. CDR3 nucleotide sequence: TGTGCCAGTGCTACTACCACGTGGGATCAGCCCCAGCATTTT. The encoded protein is CASATTTWDQPQHF.

The CDR3 reads CASSLVELYGYTF. CDR3 DNA sequence: TGTGCCAGCAGTTTAGTTGAACTCTATGGCTACACCTTC. V usage is TRBV28 and J usage is TRBJ1-2, with D uncertain. Germline values: CDR1 MDHEN, CDR2 SYDVKM. V shed 2 bases and J shed 4 bases, with 8 bases lying between them. The CDR3 is 13 amino acids.

The chain carries TRBV15 and TRBJ2-5; 13 bases match TRBD2. The ends lost 8 bases at V and 5 bases at J; junction bases unmatched: 8. This CDR3 spans 15 amino acids. Germline loops: CDR1 LNHNV, CDR2 YYDKDF (reference sequence). The CDR3 DNA follows: TGTGCCACCGCCGGACTAGCGGGAGTGATGGAGACCCAGTACTTC. Translating it yields CATAGLAGVMETQYF.

As DNA, the CDR3 is TGCGCCAGCAGCCGAGGACAGGAGAAATCTGGAAACACCATATATTTT. Translating gives CASSRGQEKSGNTIYF. The chain employs TRBV5-1 and TRBJ1-3, with 7 bases lining up with TRBD1. The J segment lost 1 base and the V segment lost 4 bases, leaving 8 bases of the junction unmatched. The CDR3 is 16 amino acids. Germline lookup yields CDR1 SGHRS and CDR2 YFSETQ.

The chain combines TRBV7-2 with TRBJ2-2; TRBD1 matches 7 bases. Unmatched junction bases numbered 3, after V lost 3 bases and J lost 2 bases. The CDR3 totals 15 residues. CDR1 and CDR2 from the germline V gene are SGHTA and FQGNSA. The CDR3 coding sequence is TGTGCCAGCAGCTTGGGACAGTTAAACACCGGGGAGCTGTTTTTT. Translation gives CASSLGQLNTGELFF.

The V gene is TRBV7-6, the J gene TRBJ1-2; 9 bases are shared with TRBD1. The CDR3 is 13 amino acids. Trimming took 3 bases from V and 6 from J; bases not matched to a gene: 2. The germline V gene has CDR1 SGHVS and CDR2 FNYEAQ. The CDR3 coding sequence is TGTGCCAGCAGCTTGGGACAGGGAGATGGCTACACCTTC. Its translation: CASSLGQGDGYTF.

The rearrangement joins TRBV19 to TRBJ1-2, with 9 positions matching TRBD1. The V gene end was trimmed by 7 bases and the J gene end by 3 bases; junction bases not matched to a gene: 9. Germline V gene data show CDR1 as LNHDA and CDR2 as SQIVND (reference sequence). There are 15 residues in the CDR3. The CDR3 DNA is TGTGCCAGTACCCGACTGGACAGGGGCGACTATGGCTACACCTTC. It yields the protein CASTRLDRGDYGYTF.

A single count supports this clone. CDR3 amino acids: CASSPPGEVYEQYF. The CDR3 region has the DNA TGTGCCAGCAGCCCCCCCGGAGAAGTCTACGAGCAGTACTTC. The chain carries TRBV9 and TRBJ2-7; no reliable D call. The CDR3 consists of 14 residues. The V end was cut by 4 bases, the J end by 3 bases, with 14 bases between. In germline, CDR1 is SGDLS, CDR2 YYNGEE.

Only a few counts were recorded for this clone. At one end, the junction sequence differs from germline, possibly due to a read error. The J gene is TRBJ1-3, the V gene TRBV7-9; D ambiguous. Per germline, CDR1 SEHNR and CDR2 FQNEAQ (reference sequence). This CDR3 region has 14 residues. The CDR3 spells CSSSTQISGNTIYF. In nucleotides, the CDR3 is TGTTCCAGCAGCACACAGATCTCTGGAAACACCATATATTTT.

The CDR3 coding sequence is TGTGCCAGCAGCCCGCTTGCGGGAGGGTCCAATGAGCAGTTCTTC. Its protein product is CASSPLAGGSNEQFF. The J gene is TRBJ2-1, the V gene TRBV7-2, with TRBD2 matching 9 bases. V lost 5 bases, J lost 6 bases, and 8 bases stayed unmatched. This CDR3 is built from 15 residues. Germline V CDR1 and CDR2: SGHTA, FQGNSA.

The gene calls are TRBV6-6 and TRBJ2-3, with D perhaps TRBD2 (7 bases). Germline V gene lookup returns CDR1 MNHNY and CDR2 SVGAGI (reference sequence). Trimming left V 4 bases short and J 2 bases short, with 13 bases between. This CDR3 comprises 15 residues. This CDR3 reads CASSSWGGNTDTQYF. CDR3 DNA sequence: TGTGCCAGCAGTTCGTGGGGGGGCAACACAGATACGCAGTATTTT.

The chain joins TRBV7-2 to TRBJ2-4; 8 nucleotides line up with TRBD2. The junction had 12 bases not matched to a gene; V was cut back by 4 bases and J by 1 base. Germline V lookup: CDR1 SGHTA, CDR2 FQGNSA. This CDR3 is 18 amino acids long. The CDR3 DNA reads TGTGCCAGCAGCTCCCAGGGGTGGCGGGGGGCTGCCAAAAACATTCAGTACTTC. Protein: CASSSQGWRGAAKNIQYF.

The chain has TRBV28 and TRBJ1-1; perhaps TRBD1 as D (5 bases). The CDR3 is 14 amino acids. Trimming stripped 6 bases from V and 5 bases from J, with 16 bases between. Germline loops: CDR1 MDHEN, CDR2 SYDVKM. The CDR3 region has the DNA TGTGCCAGCAGCCTGTTGGGGCTGGGGACTGAAGCTTTCTTT. Its translation: CASSLLGLGTEAFF.

CDR3 bases: TGCGCCAGCAGCTTTTCCACAGGGGACCTTAACTATGGCTACACCTTC. It encodes CASSFSTGDLNYGYTF. The genes are TRBV5-1 and TRBJ1-2; 7 bases map to TRBD1. Germline CDR1 reads SGHRS; CDR2 reads YFSETQ. CDR3 length: 16 residues. Unmatched junction bases numbered 8, after V lost 2 bases and J lost 1 base.

The chain employs TRBV15 and TRBJ1-5, with 8 bases matching TRBD1. CDR1 is LNHNV and CDR2 is YYDKDF in the germline V gene (reference sequence). V shed 5 bases, J shed 6 bases, and the junction held 6 bases outside the gene matches. The CDR3 is made up of 14 amino acids. The CDR3 region is CATSVDRVTQPQHF. The CDR3 region has the DNA TGTGCCACCAGCGTGGACAGGGTGACTCAGCCCCAGCATTTT.

The chain is built from TRBV5-5 and TRBJ1-6, with unresolved D. The CDR3 totals 14 residues. Germline loops: CDR1 SGHKS, CDR2 YYEKEE (reference sequence). V lost 4 bases, J lost 7 bases, and 12 bases lay in between. CDR3 DNA sequence: TGTGCCAGCAGCCCGTCGGTCGAAAATTCACCCCTCCACTTT. Its translation: CASSPSVENSPLHF. Variable domain in full (rest from reference TRBV5-5 and TRBJ1-6): DAGVTQSPTHLIKTRGQQVTLRCSPISGHKSVSWYQQVLGQGPQFIFQYYEKEERGRGNFPDRFSARQFPNYSSELNVNALLLGDSALYLCASSPSVENSPLHFGNGTRLTVT.

The chain is built from TRBV6-5 and TRBJ2-3; TRBD2 agrees at 7 bases. V lost 0 bases to trimming and J lost 5 bases; unmatched junction nucleotides: 8. The CDR3 is made up of 16 amino acids. The V gene's germline CDR1 is MNHEY and CDR2 SVGAGI. CDR3 DNA sequence: TGTGCCAGCAGTTACTCCGGGACGGGAGGAGGAGATACGCAGTATTTT. This sequence encodes CASSYSGTGGGDTQYF.

CDR3 nucleotides: TGTGCCAGCAGCAATTTCAACTCCCGGACAGGGGGGAATGAGCAGTTCTTC. It encodes CASSNFNSRTGGNEQFF. This chain uses TRBV11-3 with TRBJ2-1; 10 nucleotides agree with TRBD1. The V gene's germline CDR1 is SGHNT and CDR2 YENEEA. J was trimmed by 7 bases and V by 5 bases; bases with no gene match: 14. The CDR3 has 17 residues.

This clone was recorded only once. The chain is built from TRBV5-1 and TRBJ1-5; D is ambiguous. Looked up from germline, CDR1 is SGHRS and CDR2 is YFSETQ. The CDR3 has 15 residues. Trimming shortened V by 0 bases and J by 0 bases, and 7 bases separated the two germline ends. CDR3 sequence reads: CASSLGSSSNQPQHF. DNA of the CDR3: TGCGCCAGCAGCTTGGGGTCTAGTAGCAATCAGCCCCAGCATTTT.

This chain joins TRBV28 and TRBJ1-2, with 7 bases that match TRBD1. The CDR3 extends over 13 amino acids. Losses at the gene ends were 3 bases for V and 5 bases for J; bases not matched to a gene: 3. Germline V gene lookup returns CDR1 MDHEN and CDR2 SYDVKM. The CDR3 region has the DNA TGTGCCAGCAGTTTCACAGGGGTATATGGCTACACCTTC. It specifies CASSFTGVYGYTF.

The gene calls are TRBV15 and TRBJ2-7, with 10 bases aligning to TRBD2. The CDR3 covers 15 residues. V was clipped by 6 bases and J by 5 bases; unmatched bases: 10. CDR1 is LNHNV and CDR2 is YYDKDF in the germline V gene (reference sequence). The CDR3 bases are TGTGCCACCAGTTTTGCCGGGACTAGCGTCAACGAGCAGTACTTC. It encodes CATSFAGTSVNEQYF.

The chain joins TRBV5-8 to TRBJ1-6, with 9 bases aligning to TRBD1. V shed 2 bases, J shed 11 bases, and the junction held 8 bases outside the gene matches. From germline, CDR1 is SGHTS and CDR2 YDEGEE. CDR3 length equals 15 residues. The chain's CDR3 is CASSLPGTGHPPLHF. The CDR3 nucleotides are TGTGCCAGCAGCTTACCCGGGACAGGGCACCCACCCCTCCACTTT.

The chain has TRBV28 and TRBJ2-5; 8 nucleotides align to TRBD2. V dropped 2 bases and J dropped 5; count of bases not matched to a gene: 16. This CDR3 has 18 residues. In germline, CDR1 is MDHEN, CDR2 SYDVKM. CDR3 loop: CASSLIRPGGGPGETQYF. CDR3 nucleotide sequence: TGTGCCAGCAGTTTAATTCGTCCAGGCGGGGGGCCGGGGGAGACCCAGTACTTC.